Detailed here is one T cell receptor (beta chain). Germline is not matched at one junction end, which may reflect a read error. Stable Graves' hyperthyroidism meant no ophthalmopathy progression within 18 months. This CDR3 region has 13 residues. CDR1 is KGHDR, CDR2 SFDVKD, per germline. The data originate from a study of T cells in Graves' hyperthyroidism and ophthalmopathy. Amplified TCR beta CDR3 regions came from RNA transcripts. Researchers ran a first-round RT-PCR on the TCR CDR3 using the HTBI primer set. TCRdb reprocessed the multiplex PCR reads with MiXCR, giving one entry per CDR3 protein. The data show some 600,000 distinct CDR3 sequences, around 45% seen once.

The source material was peripheral blood or thyroid tissue (not recorded which). The chain carries TRBV24-1 and TRBJ1-2; D is uncertain. The receptor's source is a woman aged 18-29 years with Graves' hyperthyroidism. CDR3 DNA: TGTGCCAGCAGTCTTTCCCGGTCTGCTGGCTACACCTTC. This encodes CASSLSRSAGYTF.